This section outlines one TCR beta chain sequence together with its context. Its target is unknown. This record belongs to a study of cytomegalovirus exposure and HLA in healthy donors. The study, taken as a whole, reports: V- and J-gene trimming of TCR beta was linked (in a later analysis) to a missense DCLRE1C variant.

PCR primers comprised 60 Vbeta and 13 Jbeta primers. In the original analysis: Per a later analysis, the number of unique TCR beta chains was about 80 million, of which 9 million to 14 million were shared. Clones were read by immunoSEQ multiplex PCR, and TCRdb kept only the in-frame ones, dropping some. D and trimming come from the DNA, and the V and J calls and clone size come from that table. Altogether approximately 100,000 clones are present, about 70% being singletons, with the ten largest covering about 2%. CDR3 length: 15 amino acids. CDR1 is SGHDN and CDR2 is FVKESK in the germline V gene. Unmatched junction bases numbered 14, after V lost 4 bases and J lost 11 bases.

The TCR sequence derives from a human donor in good health. The sequencing sample was made of PBMCs. This rearrangement joins TRBV14 to TRBJ1-1; 9 bases match TRBD1. CDR3 in DNA: TGTGCCAGCAGCCGTCCCGGGACAGGGCGAGGTGATGCTTTCTTT. The encoded protein is CASSRPGTGRGDAFF.